The entry below describes one TCR beta chain. This clone was counted a few times. This clone's antigen is unknown. Base quality data are lacking; no much larger clone is found one base away. In the same sample, other DNA sequences code for this CDR3. Via the germline V gene (reference sequence), CDR1 is SEHNR and CDR2 FQNEAQ. For this chain, trimming is 2 bases at the V end and 7 bases at the J end, and the number of junction bases without a gene match is 12. From the cysteine through the phenylalanine, the CDR3 covers 17 amino acids. Only the CDR3 portion is preserved as DNA: 51 bases, with reading frame beginning at the first base. The entry originates in a study of blood T cell repertoires in COVID-19 (dated by TCRdb to about 2020). General notes on the study: Samples covering the acute and convalescent phases of COVID-19 were provided by collaborators in the United States, Italy and Spain. The samples were drawn from two sources: the first 160 participants of the ongoing ImmuneRACE study, and fewer than 1,500 subjects contributed by 6 global collaborators. Sample metadata almost always included a de-identified subject ID, COVID-19 status, age in years and sex. A freely available public database, intended as a resource for researchers studying the immune response to SARS-CoV-2, is where the repertoires were released. The material from the prospective study consisted of cDNA or gDNA derived from T cells, B-cell-depleted T cells, or PBMCs. Deeply sampled blood TCRbeta repertoires from subjects exposed to, actively infected with, or recovered from COVID-19 were included in the dataset. Where available, HLA class I and class II types were obtained from metadata supplied by the sample provider rather than from assay-based typing.

The immunoSEQ Assay, a bias-controlled multiplex PCR, was used to amplify TCRbeta CDR3 regions from genomic DNA. The paper's processing steps were these. Within the assay, amplification of reference gene primers was used to estimate how many nucleated cells each sample contained. To quantify the absolute abundance of each unique TCRbeta CDR3 rearrangement, sequence reads were collapsed and filtered. For each sample, productive Simpson clonality was calculated as the square root of Simpson's diversity index across productive rearrangements. In its TCRdb copy, this immuneACCESS table keeps in-frame sequences only and misses some clones. Where compared with another copy, unresolved V genes explain less than half of these, and the others have no known cause. The V and J calls and clone size were taken over from that table, and D and trimming were inferred from the DNA. Recorded for this sample are about 270,000 clones; roughly nine tenths of them occurred a single time. Together, the top ten hold approximately 4.3% of the sample.

Overall study results and their limits: The quantity of clinical and demographic metadata differed by source and by participant and was supplied without curation.

Samples from volunteer blood donors who had recovered from COVID-19 were contributed by a second Seattle source. The collaborating institutions used their own protocols to collect whole blood in K2EDTA tubes. For TCRbeta analysis, collaborators shipped samples in one of three forms: frozen whole blood, isolated PBMCs, or DNA extracted from either of those sample types. Sequenced material: peripheral blood. The V gene is TRBV7-9 and the J gene is TRBJ2-2; a stretch of 8 junction bases matches TRBD1. The sequence came from a man in his fifties or sixties who had recovered from COVID-19. At the DNA level, the sequence is TGTGCCAGCAGCTTAAAAGCTGGGGACAGGACAATCGGGGAGCTGTTTTTT. The resulting protein is CASSLKAGDRTIGELFF.